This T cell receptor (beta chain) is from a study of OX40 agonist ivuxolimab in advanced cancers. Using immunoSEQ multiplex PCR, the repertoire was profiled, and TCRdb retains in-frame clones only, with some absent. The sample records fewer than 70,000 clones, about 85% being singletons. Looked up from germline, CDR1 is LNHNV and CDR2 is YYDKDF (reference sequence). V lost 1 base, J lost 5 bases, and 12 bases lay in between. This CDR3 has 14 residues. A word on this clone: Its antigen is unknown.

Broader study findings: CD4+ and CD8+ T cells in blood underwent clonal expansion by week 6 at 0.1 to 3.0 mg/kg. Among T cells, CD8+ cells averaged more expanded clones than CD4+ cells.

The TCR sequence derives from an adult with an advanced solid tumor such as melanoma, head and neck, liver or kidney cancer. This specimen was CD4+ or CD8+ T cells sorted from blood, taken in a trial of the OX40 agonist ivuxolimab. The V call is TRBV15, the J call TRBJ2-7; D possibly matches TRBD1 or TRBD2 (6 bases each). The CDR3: CATSRGGARDEQYF. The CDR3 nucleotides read TGTGCCACCAGCAGAGGGGGGGCGCGGGACGAGCAGTACTTC.